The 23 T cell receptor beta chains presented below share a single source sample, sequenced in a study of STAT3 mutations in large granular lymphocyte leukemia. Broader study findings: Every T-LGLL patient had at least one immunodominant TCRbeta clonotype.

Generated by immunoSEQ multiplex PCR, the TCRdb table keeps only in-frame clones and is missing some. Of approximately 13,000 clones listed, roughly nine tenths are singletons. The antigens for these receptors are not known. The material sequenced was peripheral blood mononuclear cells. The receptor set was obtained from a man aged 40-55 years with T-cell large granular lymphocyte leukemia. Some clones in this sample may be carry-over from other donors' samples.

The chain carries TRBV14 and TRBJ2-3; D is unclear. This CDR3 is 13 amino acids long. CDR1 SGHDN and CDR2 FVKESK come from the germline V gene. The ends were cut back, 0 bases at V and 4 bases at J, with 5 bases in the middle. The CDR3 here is CASSQDPADTQYF. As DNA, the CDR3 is TGTGCCAGCAGCCAAGATCCGGCAGATACGCAGTATTTT.

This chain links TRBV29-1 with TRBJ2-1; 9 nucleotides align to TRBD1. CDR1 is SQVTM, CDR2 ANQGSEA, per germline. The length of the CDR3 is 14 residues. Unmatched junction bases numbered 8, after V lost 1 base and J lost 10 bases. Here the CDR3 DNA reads TGCAGCGTTGAAGGGACAGGGGTCCTAGGGGAGCAGTTCTTC. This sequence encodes CSVEGTGVLGEQFF.

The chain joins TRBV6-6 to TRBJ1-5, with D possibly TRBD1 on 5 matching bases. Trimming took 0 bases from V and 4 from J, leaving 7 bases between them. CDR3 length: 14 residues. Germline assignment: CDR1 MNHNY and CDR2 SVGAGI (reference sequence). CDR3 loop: CASSYSGGNQPQHF. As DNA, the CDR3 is TGTGCCAGCAGTTACTCGGGGGGAAATCAGCCCCAGCATTTT.

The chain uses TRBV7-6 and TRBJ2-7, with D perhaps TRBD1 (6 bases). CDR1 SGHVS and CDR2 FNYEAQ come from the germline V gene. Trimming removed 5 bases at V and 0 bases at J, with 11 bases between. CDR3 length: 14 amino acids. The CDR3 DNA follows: TGTGCCAGCAGCCGCCGGGACAACTCCTACGAGCAGTACTTC. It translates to CASSRRDNSYEQYF.

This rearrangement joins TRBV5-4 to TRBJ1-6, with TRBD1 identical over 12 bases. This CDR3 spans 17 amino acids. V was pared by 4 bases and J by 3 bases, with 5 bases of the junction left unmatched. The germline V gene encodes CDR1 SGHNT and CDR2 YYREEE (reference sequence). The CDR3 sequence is CASSIGTGGSYNSPLHF. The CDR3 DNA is TGTGCCAGCAGCATCGGGACAGGGGGCAGCTATAATTCACCCCTCCACTTT.

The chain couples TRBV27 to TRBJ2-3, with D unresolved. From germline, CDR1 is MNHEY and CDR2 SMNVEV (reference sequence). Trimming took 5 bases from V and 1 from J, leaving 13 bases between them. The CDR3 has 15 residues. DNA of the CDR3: TGTGCCAGCAGTACCGGGCCATGGGGCACAGATACGCAGTATTTT. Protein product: CASSTGPWGTDTQYF.

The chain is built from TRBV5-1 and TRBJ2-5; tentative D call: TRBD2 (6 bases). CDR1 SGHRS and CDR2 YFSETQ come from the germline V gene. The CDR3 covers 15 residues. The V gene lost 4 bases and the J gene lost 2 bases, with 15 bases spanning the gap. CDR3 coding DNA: TGCGCCAGCAGCCTCCGGGGCGGGATACAAGAGACCCAGTACTTC. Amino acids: CASSLRGGIQETQYF.

CDR3 nucleotide sequence: TGTGCCAGCGGGACAGGGGGCCTCCCTGGAGGCTACACCTTC. It codes for CASGTGGLPGGYTF. V and J are TRBV6-5 and TRBJ1-2; 12 nucleotides line up with TRBD1. Germline V gene lookup returns CDR1 MNHEY and CDR2 SVGAGI. V lost 8 bases to trimming and J lost 8 bases; unmatched junction nucleotides: 9. The CDR3 covers 14 residues.

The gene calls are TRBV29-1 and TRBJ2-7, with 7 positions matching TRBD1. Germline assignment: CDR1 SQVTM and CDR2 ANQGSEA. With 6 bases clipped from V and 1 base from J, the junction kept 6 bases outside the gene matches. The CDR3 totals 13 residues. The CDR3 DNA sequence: TGCAGCGTGGCTCGACAGGGTTCCTACGAGCAGTACTTC. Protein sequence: CSVARQGSYEQYF.

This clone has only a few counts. CDR3 coding DNA: TGTGCCAGCGAGAAGGGCGCGAACTATGGCTACACCTTC. This gives the protein CASEKGANYGYTF. This chain uses TRBV7-2 with TRBJ1-2, with unresolved D. CDR3 length: 13 residues. V was trimmed by 8 bases and J by 2 bases, leaving 12 bases between them. Germline CDR1 SGHTA, CDR2 FQGNSA. The full variable domain, its missing parts supplied by reference TRBV7-2 and TRBJ1-2, is GAGVSQSPSNKVTEKGKDVELRCDPISGHTALYWYRQSLGQGLEFLIYFQGNSAPDKSGLPSDRFSAERTGGSVSTLTIQRTQQEDSAVYLCASEKGANYGYTFGSGTRLTVV.

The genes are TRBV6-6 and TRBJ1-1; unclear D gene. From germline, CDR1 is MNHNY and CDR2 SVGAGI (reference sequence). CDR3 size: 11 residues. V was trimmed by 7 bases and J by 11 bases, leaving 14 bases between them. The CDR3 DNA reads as TGTGCCAGCACCGGGGAGGAGGGTGCTTTCTTT. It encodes CASTGEEGAFF.

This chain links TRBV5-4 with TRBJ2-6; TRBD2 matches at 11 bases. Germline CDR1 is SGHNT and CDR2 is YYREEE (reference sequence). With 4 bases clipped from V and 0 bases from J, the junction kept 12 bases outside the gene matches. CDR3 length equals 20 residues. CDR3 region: CASSRGGLAGGSSGANVLTF. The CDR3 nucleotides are TGTGCCAGCAGCCGAGGAGGGCTAGCGGGGGGCAGCTCTGGGGCCAACGTCCTGACTTTC.

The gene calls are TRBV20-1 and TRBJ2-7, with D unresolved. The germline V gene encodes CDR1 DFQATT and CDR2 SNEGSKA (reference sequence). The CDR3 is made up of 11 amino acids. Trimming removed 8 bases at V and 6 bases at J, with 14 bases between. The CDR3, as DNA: TGCAGTACTTCCCGGCGTCTCGAGCAGTACTTC. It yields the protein CSTSRRLEQYF.

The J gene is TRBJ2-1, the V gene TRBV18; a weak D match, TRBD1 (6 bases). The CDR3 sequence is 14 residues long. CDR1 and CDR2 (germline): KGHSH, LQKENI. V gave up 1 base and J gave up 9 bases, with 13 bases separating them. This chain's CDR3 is CASSPRNRDIEQFF. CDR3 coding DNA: TGTGCCAGCTCACCACGGAACAGGGACATTGAGCAGTTCTTC.

CDR3 nucleotide sequence: TGTGCCAGCAGTTTCATTGACAGGTTAGCCTACGAGCAGTACTTC. It encodes CASSFIDRLAYEQYF. The rearrangement links TRBV28 to TRBJ2-7; a weak D match, TRBD1 (6 bases). CDR3 size: 15 residues. The germline CDR1 and CDR2 sequences are MDHEN and SYDVKM. Between the trimmed V and J ends, which lost 3 bases and 2 bases, there was a span of 14 bases.

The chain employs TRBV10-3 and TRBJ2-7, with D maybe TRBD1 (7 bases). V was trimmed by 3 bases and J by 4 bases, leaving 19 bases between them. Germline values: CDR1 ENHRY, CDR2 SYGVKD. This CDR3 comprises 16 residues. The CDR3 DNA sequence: TGTGCCATCAGTGATCCTACACGGGGGACAGTATACGAGCAGTACTTC. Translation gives CAISDPTRGTVYEQYF.

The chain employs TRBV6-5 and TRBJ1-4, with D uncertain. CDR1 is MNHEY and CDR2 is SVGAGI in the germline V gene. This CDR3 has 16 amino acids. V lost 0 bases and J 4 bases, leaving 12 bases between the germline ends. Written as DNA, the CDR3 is TGTGCCAGCAGTTACTCCCAGGCGGGCGGTAATGAAAAACTGTTTTTT. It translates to CASSYSQAGGNEKLFF.

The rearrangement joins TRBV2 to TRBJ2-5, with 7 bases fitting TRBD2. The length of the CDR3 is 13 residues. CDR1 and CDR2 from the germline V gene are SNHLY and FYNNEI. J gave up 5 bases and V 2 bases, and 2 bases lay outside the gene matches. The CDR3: CASSEREGETQYF. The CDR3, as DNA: TGTGCCAGCAGTGAAAGGGAGGGGGAGACCCAGTACTTC.

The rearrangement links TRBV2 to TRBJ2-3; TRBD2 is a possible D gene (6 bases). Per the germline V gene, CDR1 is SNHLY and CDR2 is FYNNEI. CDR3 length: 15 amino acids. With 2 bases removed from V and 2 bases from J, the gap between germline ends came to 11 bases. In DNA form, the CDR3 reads TGTGCCAGCAGTGAAACCGGGACTTTCACAGATACGCAGTATTTT. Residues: CASSETGTFTDTQYF.

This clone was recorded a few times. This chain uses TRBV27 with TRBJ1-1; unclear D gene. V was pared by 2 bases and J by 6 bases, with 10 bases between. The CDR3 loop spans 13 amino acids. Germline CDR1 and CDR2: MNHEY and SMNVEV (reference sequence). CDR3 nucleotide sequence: TGTGCCAGCAGTTTAGCAGTCACCTCTGAAGCTTTCTTT. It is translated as CASSLAVTSEAFF.

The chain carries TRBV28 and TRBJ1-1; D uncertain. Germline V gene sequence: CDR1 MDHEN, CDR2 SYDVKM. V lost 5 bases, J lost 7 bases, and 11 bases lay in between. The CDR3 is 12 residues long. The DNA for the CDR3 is TGTGCCAGCAGTCCAGGCCCTTATGAAGCTTTCTTT. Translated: CASSPGPYEAFF.

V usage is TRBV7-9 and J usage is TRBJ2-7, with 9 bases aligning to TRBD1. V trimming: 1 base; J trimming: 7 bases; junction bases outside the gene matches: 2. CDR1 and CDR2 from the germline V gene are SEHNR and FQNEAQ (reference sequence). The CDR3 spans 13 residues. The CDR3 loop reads CASSLVGTGEQYF. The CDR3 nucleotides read TGTGCCAGCAGCTTAGTGGGGACAGGGGAGCAGTACTTC. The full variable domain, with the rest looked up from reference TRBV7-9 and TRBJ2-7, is DTGVSQNPRHKITKRGQNVTFRCDPISEHNRLYWYRQTLGQGPEFLTYFQNEAQLEKSRLLSDRFSAERPKGSFSTLEIQRTEQGDSAMYLCASSLVGTGEQYFGPGTRLTVT.

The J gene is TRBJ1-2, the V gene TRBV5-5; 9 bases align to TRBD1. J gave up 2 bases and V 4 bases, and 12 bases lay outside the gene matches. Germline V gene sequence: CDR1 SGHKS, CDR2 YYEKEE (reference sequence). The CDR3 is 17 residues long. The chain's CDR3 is CASSLEYNRGLNYGYTF. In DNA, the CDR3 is TGTGCCAGCAGCCTAGAATATAACAGGGGGCTAAACTATGGCTACACCTTC.